The present T cell receptor (beta chain) was sequenced within a study of OX40 agonist ivuxolimab in advanced cancers. The wider study: Cancers in dose escalation were hepatocellular, melanoma, renal cell and head and neck. At approximately 80% male, the cohort had a mean age of 60 years, ranging from roughly 23 to 80.

Study results and caveats: Expanded clones tended on average to be more numerous among CD8+ T cells than CD4+. CD4+ and CD8+ blood T cells expanded clonally by week 6 at 0.1 to 3.0 mg/kg.

Libraries were prepared by immunoSEQ multiplex PCR; TCRdb keeps only in-frame clonotypes and omits some of them. The repertoire has around 60,000 clones, 84% of them found once; the top ten carry roughly 2%. The CDR3 is 14 amino acids. Germline loops: CDR1 SGHAT, CDR2 FQNNGV. The V end was cut by 0 bases, the J end by 1 base, with 5 bases between. Concerning this clone itself: Its target is not known.

The material was CD4+ or CD8+ T cells sorted from blood, obtained in a trial of the OX40 agonist ivuxolimab. The chain has TRBV11-2 and TRBJ2-3; D unresolved. This sequence was found in an adult with an advanced solid tumor such as melanoma, head and neck, liver or kidney cancer. The CDR3 loop is CASSLELGTDTQYF. The CDR3 DNA reads as TGTGCCAGCAGCTTAGAACTTGGCACAGATACGCAGTATTTT.